The rows below give T cell receptor beta chains drawn from one sample of a study of blood T cell repertoires in COVID-19. Assay used: immunoSEQ multiplex PCR; TCRdb lists only in-frame clones, some missing. The table lists 250,000 to 300,000 clones, just over 90% of them singletons. The specimen sequenced was PBMCs or T cells enriched from blood (not recorded which). These receptors originate from a woman in her thirties or forties with acute COVID-19. Each CDR3 is given with its conserved first and last residue. Some rows have no size entry. The others give once, few or many, or a class for an expanded clone.

J gene: TRBJ2-3; V gene: TRBV28; clone size: once; CDR3 length: 15; CDR3 protein: CATVGEQGLRDTQYF
J gene: TRBJ1-4; V gene: TRBV30; clone size: -; CDR3 length: 13; CDR3 protein: CAWSVRGFEKLFF
J gene: TRBJ2-5; V gene: TRBV7-8; clone size: -; CDR3 length: 16; CDR3 protein: CASSRISGMGRETQYF
J gene: TRBJ1-5; V gene: TRBV19; clone size: -; CDR3 length: 14; CDR3 protein: CASIRAGSNQPQHF
J gene: TRBJ2-4; V gene: TRBV7-6; clone size: -; CDR3 length: 16; CDR3 protein: CASSLSPRGVANIQYF
J gene: TRBJ2-1; V gene: TRBV9; clone size: -; CDR3 length: 15; CDR3 protein: CASSVDLSSYNEQFF
J gene: TRBJ1-1; V gene: TRBV7-9; clone size: -; CDR3 length: 13; CDR3 protein: CASSTTGGTEAFF
J gene: TRBJ2-2; V gene: TRBV3-1/TRBV3-2; clone size: once; CDR3 length: 16; CDR3 protein: CASSLWTGGITGELFF
J gene: TRBJ1-6; V gene: TRBV28; clone size: many; CDR3 length: 15; CDR3 protein: CASSLDRGSNSPLHF
J gene: TRBJ2-2; V gene: TRBV3-1/TRBV3-2; clone size: -; CDR3 length: 13; CDR3 protein: CASSPRYTGELFF
J gene: TRBJ1-4; V gene: TRBV5-1; clone size: -; CDR3 length: 13; CDR3 protein: CASSRGTNEKLFF
J gene: TRBJ1-4; V gene: TRBV27; clone size: -; CDR3 length: 14; CDR3 protein: CASRLQGAGEKLFF
J gene: TRBJ2-5; V gene: TRBV5-1; clone size: -; CDR3 length: 14; CDR3 protein: CASSATGYRETQYF
J gene: TRBJ2-3; V gene: TRBV4-3; clone size: -; CDR3 length: 15; CDR3 protein: CASSQEAAGEDTQYF
J gene: TRBJ2-1; V gene: TRBV10-1; clone size: -; CDR3 length: 14; CDR3 protein: CASSRQSSYNEQFF
J gene: TRBJ2-1; V gene: TRBV6-2/TRBV6-3; clone size: -; CDR3 length: 18; CDR3 protein: CASSSFEGLAGAYNEQFF
J gene: TRBJ2-4; V gene: TRBV9; clone size: -; CDR3 length: 15; CDR3 protein: CASSVGSGNKNIQYF
J gene: TRBJ2-2; V gene: TRBV21-1; clone size: -; CDR3 length: 16; CDR3 protein: CASSTGSTGSTGELFF
J gene: TRBJ2-7; V gene: TRBV28; clone size: -; CDR3 length: 16; CDR3 protein: CASSLSSTGVDYEQYF
J gene: TRBJ1-2; V gene: TRBV7-9; clone size: -; CDR3 length: 11; CDR3 protein: CATHRGYGYTF
J gene: TRBJ1-4; V gene: TRBV28; clone size: -; CDR3 length: 14; CDR3 protein: CASSLGGSLEKLFF
J gene: TRBJ2-3; V gene: TRBV5-4; clone size: -; CDR3 length: 17; CDR3 protein: CASSSGLAGGPTDTQYF
J gene: TRBJ2-4; V gene: TRBV20-1; clone size: once; CDR3 length: 14; CDR3 protein: CSASDSPAKNIQYF
J gene: TRBJ2-7; V gene: TRBV7-8; clone size: -; CDR3 length: 15; CDR3 protein: CASSLEMSQDYEQYF
J gene: TRBJ2-1; V gene: TRBV24-1; clone size: -; CDR3 length: 12; CDR3 protein: CATSDPGTEQFF
J gene: TRBJ1-1; V gene: TRBV5-1; clone size: -; CDR3 length: 13; CDR3 protein: CASSRGRNTEAFF
J gene: TRBJ2-7; V gene: TRBV7-9; clone size: -; CDR3 length: 12; CDR3 protein: CASSGSTYEQYF
J gene: TRBJ1-4; V gene: TRBV5-1; clone size: -; CDR3 length: 13; CDR3 protein: CASSRGQNEKLFF
J gene: TRBJ2-7; V gene: TRBV29-1; clone size: few; CDR3 length: 14; CDR3 protein: CSVEPGQGLYEQYF
J gene: TRBJ1-5; V gene: TRBV18; clone size: -; CDR3 length: 15; CDR3 protein: CASSPTGNPYQPQHF
J gene: TRBJ2-1; V gene: TRBV24-1; clone size: -; CDR3 length: 12; CDR3 protein: CATSGWGHEQFF
J gene: TRBJ1-2; V gene: TRBV5-6; clone size: -; CDR3 length: 11; CDR3 protein: CASSYRDGYTF
J gene: TRBJ2-1; V gene: TRBV18; clone size: -; CDR3 length: 14; CDR3 protein: CASSPRQGANEQFF
J gene: TRBJ2-2; V gene: TRBV5-1; clone size: -; CDR3 length: 13; CDR3 protein: CASSLTEAGELFF
J gene: TRBJ1-2; V gene: TRBV5-1; clone size: once; CDR3 length: 13; CDR3 protein: CASSLGDRVGYTF
J gene: TRBJ2-2; V gene: TRBV4-1; clone size: -; CDR3 length: 15; CDR3 protein: CASRSGTANTGELFF
J gene: TRBJ2-6; V gene: TRBV7-2; clone size: -; CDR3 length: 15; CDR3 protein: CASSAGGAGANVLTF
J gene: TRBJ1-1; V gene: TRBV21-1; clone size: -; CDR3 length: 15; CDR3 protein: CASSTKAGPNTEAFF
J gene: TRBJ2-3; V gene: TRBV3-1/TRBV3-2; clone size: few; CDR3 length: 12; CDR3 protein: CASSQVEDTQYF
J gene: TRBJ2-1; V gene: TRBV10-3; clone size: once; CDR3 length: 13; CDR3 protein: CASSGGGYNEQFF
J gene: TRBJ2-1; V gene: TRBV7-9; clone size: once; CDR3 length: 15; CDR3 protein: CASSTTSGAYNEQFF